The 8 T cell receptor beta chains below were found in one sample sequenced in a study of blood T cell repertoires in COVID-19. TCRdb's table, derived via immunoSEQ multiplex PCR, lists solely in-frame clones and lacks some. The sample yields under 95,000 clones, 65% to 90% seen once. Sequenced sample: peripheral blood. Receptors originate from a middle-aged man with COVID-19, enrolled during active disease.

The V and J genes are TRBV5-4 and TRBJ2-3; TRBD2 matches 11 bases. The germline gives CDR1 SGHNT, CDR2 YYREEE (reference sequence). The CDR3 sequence is 16 residues long. V dropped 1 base and J dropped 3; count of bases not matched to a gene: 4. CDR3 amino acids: CASSLQRLAGTDTQYF. CDR3 coding DNA: TGTGCCAGCAGCTTGCAGCGACTAGCGGGAACAGATACGCAGTATTTT.

The chain recombines TRBV4-2 with TRBJ1-1; 8 bases agree with TRBD1. The CDR3 is made up of 15 amino acids. V lost 0 bases to trimming and J lost 11 bases; unmatched junction nucleotides: 11. In germline, CDR1 is LGHNA, CDR2 YNFKEQ. CDR3 bases: TGTGCCAGCAGCCAAGAGCGGTCAGGGGGCAGAGTGGCTTTCTTT. Translating it yields CASSQERSGGRVAFF.

The gene calls are TRBV6-5 and TRBJ2-7; 7 positions match TRBD1. J lost 6 bases, V lost 4 bases, and 12 bases had no gene match. From germline, CDR1 is MNHEY and CDR2 SVGAGI. CDR3 length: 15 amino acids. The CDR3 bases are TGTGCCAGCAGTTCACAGGGACAGCTGAGACTCGAGCAGTACTTC. It encodes CASSSQGQLRLEQYF.

The genes are TRBV18 and TRBJ1-2; tentative D call: TRBD1 (5 bases). Germline CDR1 and CDR2: KGHSH and LQKENI. V lost 0 bases, J lost 4 bases, and 6 bases lay in between. The CDR3 runs to 13 residues. The CDR3, as DNA: TGTGCCAGCTCACCACCGACAGCCTATGGCTACACCTTC. Its translation: CASSPPTAYGYTF.

The chain recombines TRBV3-1 (or the pseudogene TRBV3-2) with TRBJ1-3; the D is unclear. V was clipped by 11 bases and J by 0 bases, with 8 bases between them. The CDR3 sequence is 12 residues long. The germline V gene encodes CDR1 LGHDT and CDR2 YNNKEL (reference sequence). The CDR3 is CAAGSSGNTIYF. The CDR3 region has the DNA TGTGCCGCGGGCAGCTCTGGAAACACCATATATTTT.

The chain joins TRBV7-9 to TRBJ2-5, with unresolved D. V was cut by 6 bases and J by 9 bases, with 8 bases left in between. Germline-derived CDR1 and CDR2 are SEHNR and FQNEAQ (reference sequence). The CDR3 is made up of 10 amino acids. The chain's CDR3 is CASSLKPQYF. DNA of the CDR3: TGTGCCAGCAGTCTTAAGCCCCAGTACTTC.

On this clone: One junction end does not reproduce the germline sequence, and a read error may be involved. This rearrangement joins TRBV28 to TRBJ2-7, with 9 bases fitting TRBD1. The CDR3 spans 16 residues. Germline CDR1 MDHEN, CDR2 SYDVKM. The CDR3 loop reads CASSLSPGTGKVGTGF. The CDR3 bases are TGTGCCAGCAGTTTATCACCCGGGACAGGGAAGGTTGGCACGGGTTTC.

The chain couples TRBV19 to TRBJ1-1, with D perhaps TRBD1 (5 bases). Trimming stripped 6 bases from V and 5 bases from J, with 13 bases between. The CDR3 spans 13 residues. Germline CDR1 is LNHDA and CDR2 is SQIVND (reference sequence). In DNA form, the CDR3 reads TGTGCCAGTAGGAGACAGTTTGGGACTGAAGCTTTCTTT. This encodes CASRRQFGTEAFF. The full variable domain, its missing parts supplied by reference TRBV19 and TRBJ1-1, is DGGITQSPKYLFRKEGQNVTLSCEQNLNHDAMYWYRQDPGQGLRLIYYSQIVNDFQKGDIAEGYSVSREKKESFPLTVTSAQKNPTAFYLCASRRQFGTEAFFGQGTRLTVV.